One T cell receptor (beta chain) is described in this entry. Its antigen is unknown. This entry belongs to a study of identical twins. Looked up from germline, CDR1 is DFQATT and CDR2 is SNEGSKA (reference sequence). With V trimmed by 2 bases and J by 0 bases, 12 bases remained unmatched. The CDR3 is made up of 18 amino acids. Study findings and constraints: Partly confounded zero-insertion analyses could result from invariant MAIT and iNKT cells. Out-of-frame alpha sequences that twins shared showed excess low generation probability. Models underestimated TCR alpha sharing (out-of-frame) in monozygotic twins.

TCRdb recomputed calls from the 5' RACE reads with MiXCR, one row per CDR3 protein. The sample has 1,800,000 or so distinct CDR3 sequences, around 29% seen once. The clonotype comes from a newborn girl in good health. This sequence joins TRBV20-1 and TRBJ2-3; 9 positions match TRBD2. Specimen: cord blood. The CDR3 loop is CSARRLAGTFRSTDTQYF. CDR3 coding DNA: TGCAGTGCTAGACGGCTAGCGGGAACATTCCGTAGCACAGATACGCAGTATTTT.